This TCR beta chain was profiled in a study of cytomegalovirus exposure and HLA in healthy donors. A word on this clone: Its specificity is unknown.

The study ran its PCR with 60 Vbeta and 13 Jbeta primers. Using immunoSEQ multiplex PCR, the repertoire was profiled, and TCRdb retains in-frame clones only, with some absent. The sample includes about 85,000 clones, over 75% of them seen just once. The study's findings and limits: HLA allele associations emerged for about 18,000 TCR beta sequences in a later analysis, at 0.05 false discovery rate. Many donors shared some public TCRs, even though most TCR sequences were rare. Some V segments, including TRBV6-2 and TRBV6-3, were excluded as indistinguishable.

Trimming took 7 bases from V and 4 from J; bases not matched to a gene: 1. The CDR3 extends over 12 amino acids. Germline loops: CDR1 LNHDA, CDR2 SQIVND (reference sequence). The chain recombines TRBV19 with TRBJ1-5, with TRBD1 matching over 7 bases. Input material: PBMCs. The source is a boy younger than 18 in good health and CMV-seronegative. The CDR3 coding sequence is TGTGCCAGTAAGACAGGGAATCAGCCCCAGCATTTT. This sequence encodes CASKTGNQPQHF.